The 19 T cell receptor beta chains given below trace back to one sample, sequenced in a study of blood T cell repertoires in COVID-19. Clones were sequenced by immunoSEQ multiplex PCR, and TCRdb holds only the in-frame ones, with some missing. The profile shows around 81,000 clones, approximately 80% of them singletons. Sequencing was carried out using peripheral blood. These receptors all stem from a human donor in a cohort sampled during active COVID-19.

The chain carries TRBV6-5 and TRBJ1-1; TRBD1 agrees at 8 bases. V lost 6 bases to trimming and J lost 5 bases; unmatched junction nucleotides: 5. CDR1 is MNHEY and CDR2 is SVGAGI in the germline V gene. The CDR3 is 13 amino acids. The CDR3, as DNA: TGTGCCAGCAGAGTCAGGGGGCTAACTGAAGCTTTCTTT. It encodes CASRVRGLTEAFF.

The genes are TRBV5-1 and TRBJ2-7, with 10 positions matching TRBD1. V shed 8 bases and J 5 bases; nucleotides not matched to a gene: 10. The CDR3 length is 14 residues. Germline values: CDR1 SGHRS, CDR2 YFSETQ. The CDR3 sequence: CARGLGTGENEQYF. CDR3 DNA: TGCGCCAGGGGGCTTGGGACAGGGGAGAACGAGCAGTACTTC.

The chain joins TRBV5-4 to TRBJ2-1, with 7 nucleotides matching TRBD1. The germline V gene has CDR1 SGHNT and CDR2 YYREEE (reference sequence). V lost 5 bases to trimming and J lost 6 bases; unmatched junction nucleotides: 14. The CDR3 runs to 16 residues. This CDR3 is CASRPRQGSGINEQFF. Here the CDR3 DNA reads TGTGCCAGCAGGCCCCGACAGGGATCGGGTATCAATGAGCAGTTCTTC. The full variable domain, rest sourced from reference TRBV5-4 and TRBJ2-1, is ETGVTQSPTHLIKTRGQQVTLRCSSQSGHNTVSWYQQALGQGPQFIFQYYREEENGRGNFPPRFSGLQFPNYSSELNVNALELDDSALYLCASRPRQGSGINEQFFGPGTRLTVL.

The rearrangement links TRBV9 to TRBJ2-1; a weak D match, TRBD2 (6 bases). This CDR3 is 14 amino acids long. Germline V gene lookup returns CDR1 SGDLS and CDR2 YYNGEE. V lost 0 bases, J lost 6 bases, and 10 bases lay in between. The CDR3 reads CASSVGGDLNEQFF. CDR3 nucleotides: TGTGCCAGCAGCGTAGGCGGGGACCTCAATGAGCAGTTCTTC.

This clone was counted between two and nine times. The J gene is TRBJ2-5, the V gene TRBV5-1, with 7 positions matching TRBD2. V trimming: 4 bases; J trimming: 1 base; junction bases outside the gene matches: 7. The CDR3 contains 15 residues. The V gene's germline CDR1 is SGHRS and CDR2 YFSETQ. In DNA form, the CDR3 reads TGCGCCAGCAGCCCCACCGGGACTATCCAAGAGACCCAGTACTTC. Protein product: CASSPTGTIQETQYF.

This chain uses TRBV6-1 with TRBJ2-3; 7 bases match TRBD1. Germline V gene lookup returns CDR1 MNHNS and CDR2 SASEGT. Trimming at V came to 2 bases and at J to 11 bases, leaving 4 bases not matched to a gene. This CDR3 has 12 residues. The CDR3 spells CASSEIQGVQYF. In DNA form, the CDR3 reads TGTGCCAGCAGTGAAATCCAGGGGGTGCAGTATTTT.

The V gene is TRBV2, the J gene TRBJ2-2, with TRBD2 as a possible D gene (5 bases). Germline assignment: CDR1 SNHLY and CDR2 FYNNEI. V was trimmed by 1 base and J by 8 bases, leaving 8 bases between them. The CDR3 is 13 amino acids. CDR3 in amino acids: CASSEVEEGELFF. The DNA of the CDR3 is TGTGCCAGCAGTGAAGTGGAGGAGGGGGAGCTGTTTTTT.

Only a few counts were recorded for this clone. V gene TRBV2 combines with J gene TRBJ2-3; D may be TRBD1 (6 bases). The CDR3 loop spans 17 amino acids. Per germline, CDR1 SNHLY and CDR2 FYNNEI. The germline V and J ends were trimmed by 4 bases and 0 bases, with 17 bases remaining between them. The CDR3 here is CASSGPTWDISTDTQYF. CDR3 sequence (DNA): TGTGCCAGCAGTGGGCCGACCTGGGACATTAGCACAGATACGCAGTATTTT.

As DNA, the CDR3 is TGTGCCAGCAGCTTCGGGCCTGCGGGTGAGCAGTTCTTC. It yields the protein CASSFGPAGEQFF. The chain carries TRBV7-3 and TRBJ2-1; tentative D call: TRBD2 (5 bases). The CDR3 covers 13 residues. CDR1 is SGHTA and CDR2 is FQGTGA in the germline V gene. V was cut by 3 bases and J by 9 bases, with 12 bases left in between.

Here the CDR3 reads CASRAGEAYEQYF. CDR3 DNA sequence: TGTGCCAGTAGGGCGGGTGAAGCCTACGAGCAGTACTTC. V and J are TRBV19 and TRBJ2-7, with D maybe TRBD2 (5 bases). Germline-derived CDR1 and CDR2 are LNHDA and SQIVND (reference sequence). Between the trimmed V and J ends, which lost 6 bases and 2 bases, there was a span of 11 bases. The CDR3 extends over 13 amino acids.

The chain combines TRBV18 with TRBJ1-6, with D perhaps TRBD1 (5 bases). This CDR3 comprises 15 residues. V gave up 3 bases and J gave up 5 bases, with 11 bases separating them. CDR1 and CDR2 (germline): KGHSH, LQKENI. CDR3 region: CASSPQDTNNSPLHF. CDR3 in DNA: TGTGCCAGCTCACCTCAGGACACTAATAATTCACCCCTCCACTTT.

The rearrangement joins TRBV11-2 to TRBJ2-1; 8 bases map to TRBD2. This CDR3 contains 12 residues. Germline V gene lookup returns CDR1 SGHAT and CDR2 FQNNGV. V trimming: 5 bases; J trimming: 12 bases; junction bases outside the gene matches: 6. The CDR3 DNA reads as TGTGCCAGCAGCAGACTAGCGTTAGGGCAGTTCTTC. Translation gives CASSRLALGQFF. Together with reference TRBV11-2 and TRBJ2-1, the CDR3 gives the full variable domain: EAGVAQSPRYKIIEKRQSVAFWCNPISGHATLYWYQQILGQGPKLLIQFQNNGVVDDSQLPKDRFSAERLKGVDSTLKIQPAKLEDSAVYLCASSRLALGQFFGPGTRLTVL.

V usage is TRBV21-1 and J usage is TRBJ2-7; TRBD2 reflects the table's D call only, with no check against the DNA. TRBV21-1 is termed a pseudogene. The CDR3 has 13 amino acids. The CDR3 coding sequence is TGTGCCAGCAGTAAAGGCGGGCCGGGCGAGCAGTACTTC. This sequence encodes CASSKGGPGEQYF.

The V gene is TRBV7-3, the J gene TRBJ1-1, with TRBD1 identical over 7 bases. With 3 bases clipped from V and 4 bases from J, the junction kept 2 bases outside the gene matches. CDR3 length: 13 residues. Germline CDR1 and CDR2: SGHTA and FQGTGA. Here the CDR3 DNA reads TGTGCCAGCAGCTTCCAGGGGGGCACTGAAGCTTTCTTT. It codes for CASSFQGGTEAFF.

In its sample, this clone was seen once. The chain has TRBV5-1 and TRBJ2-1, with TRBD1 matching over 7 bases. Trimming removed 4 bases from V and 4 bases from J; junction bases left unmatched: 8. Germline CDR1 is SGHRS and CDR2 is YFSETQ. The CDR3 length is 15 residues. The DNA of the CDR3 is TGCGCCAGCAGCGCCGCCGGGACAGTTTACAATGAGCAGTTCTTC. Translating gives CASSAAGTVYNEQFF.

For the CDR3, the DNA is TGTGCCAGCAGTTATGGGGCGGGGGTAACCGAGCAGTTCTTC. Its protein product is CASSYGAGVTEQFF. The chain combines TRBV6-5 with TRBJ2-1; 7 bases are a match to TRBD2. V lost 3 bases, J lost 10 bases, and 9 bases stayed unmatched. The CDR3 totals 14 residues. The germline V gene has CDR1 MNHEY and CDR2 SVGAGI.

V usage is TRBV3-1 (or the pseudogene TRBV3-2) and J usage is TRBJ1-1, with D possibly matching TRBD1 (5 bases). V was shortened by 5 bases and J by 5 bases, with 12 bases between the two germline ends. In germline, CDR1 is LGHDT, CDR2 YNNKEL (reference sequence). The CDR3 contains 13 residues. The CDR3 here is CASSSQGLTEAFF. The CDR3 region has the DNA TGTGCCAGCAGCTCTCAGGGATTGACTGAAGCTTTCTTT.

Relative to its sample, this clone is medium-sized. V is TRBV4-2 and J is TRBJ2-7, with 11 positions matching TRBD2. The CDR3 runs to 18 residues. Germline V gives CDR1 LGHNA, CDR2 YNFKEQ. The ends lost 0 bases at V and 4 bases at J; junction bases unmatched: 11. For the CDR3, the DNA is TGTGCCAGCAGCCAAGATGTAGCGGGGGGGACCTCTATGTACGAGCAGTACTTC. This gives the protein CASSQDVAGGTSMYEQYF.

V usage is TRBV19 and J usage is TRBJ1-1, with TRBD1 matching over 7 bases. CDR3 length: 15 amino acids. With V trimmed by 7 bases and J by 5 bases, 13 bases remained unmatched. The germline V gene has CDR1 LNHDA and CDR2 SQIVND (reference sequence). DNA for the CDR3: TGTGCCAGTAAGGAACAGGGGACAAGTTGGACTGAAGCTTTCTTT. It codes for CASKEQGTSWTEAFF. The whole variable domain, remainder taken from reference TRBV19 and TRBJ1-1, is DGGITQSPKYLFRKEGQNVTLSCEQNLNHDAMYWYRQDPGQGLRLIYYSQIVNDFQKGDIAEGYSVSREKKESFPLTVTSAQKNPTAFYLCASKEQGTSWTEAFFGQGTRLTVV.